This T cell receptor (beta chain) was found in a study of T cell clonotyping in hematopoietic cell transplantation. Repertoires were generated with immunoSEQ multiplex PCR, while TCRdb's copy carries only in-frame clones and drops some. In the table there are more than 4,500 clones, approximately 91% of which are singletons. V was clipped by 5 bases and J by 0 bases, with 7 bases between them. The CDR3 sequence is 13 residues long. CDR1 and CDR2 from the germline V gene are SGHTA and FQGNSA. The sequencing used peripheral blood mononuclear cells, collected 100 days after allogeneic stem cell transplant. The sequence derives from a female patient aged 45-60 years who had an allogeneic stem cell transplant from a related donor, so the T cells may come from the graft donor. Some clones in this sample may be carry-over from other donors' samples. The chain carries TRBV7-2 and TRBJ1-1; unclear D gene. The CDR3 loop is CASSRNMNTEAFF. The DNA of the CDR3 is TGTGCCAGCAGCCGCAACATGAACACTGAAGCTTTCTTT.